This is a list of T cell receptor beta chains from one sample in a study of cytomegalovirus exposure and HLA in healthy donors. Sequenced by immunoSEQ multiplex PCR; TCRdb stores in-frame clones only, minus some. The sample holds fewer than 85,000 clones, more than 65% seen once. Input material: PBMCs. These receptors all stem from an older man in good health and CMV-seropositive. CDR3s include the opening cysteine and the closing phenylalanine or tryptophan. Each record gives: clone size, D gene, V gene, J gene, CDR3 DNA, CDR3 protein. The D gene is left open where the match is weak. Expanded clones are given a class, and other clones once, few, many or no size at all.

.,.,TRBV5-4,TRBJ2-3,TGTGCCAGCAGCCTTGTGGGAGGGGGGACAAGCACAGATACGCAGTATTTT,CASSLVGGGTSTDTQYF
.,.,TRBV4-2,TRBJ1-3,TGTGCCAGCAGCCAAGGATGGCAGGGAGGAAACACCATATATTTT,CASSQGWQGGNTIYF
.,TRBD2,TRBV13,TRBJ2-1,TGTGCCAGCAGCCTCCAGCGGGAACGGTGGAATGAGCAGTTCTTC,CASSLQRERWNEQFF
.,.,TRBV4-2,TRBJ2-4,TGTGCCAGCAGCCAAGAGGTCCAGAACATTCAGTACTTC,CASSQEVQNIQYF
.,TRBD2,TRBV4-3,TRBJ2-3,TGCGCCAGCAGCCAATCACTCGGGACTAGTCACCCAGATACGCAGTATTTT,CASSQSLGTSHPDTQYF
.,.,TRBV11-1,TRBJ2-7,TGTGCCAGCAGCCTCAGGTCTCTGCTCGGCGAGCAGTACTTC,CASSLRSLLGEQYF
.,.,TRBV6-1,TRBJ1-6,TGTGCCAGCAGTGAACCAGGGATCAATTCACCCCTCCACTTT,CASSEPGINSPLHF
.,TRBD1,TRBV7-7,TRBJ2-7,TGTGCTAGCAGCTTAGGGACAGGGAGTGAGCAGTACTTC,CASSLGTGSEQYF
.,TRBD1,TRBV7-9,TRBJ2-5,TGTGCCAGCAGCCCCAGACAGGGGGCAATAGAGACCCAGTACTTC,CASSPRQGAIETQYF
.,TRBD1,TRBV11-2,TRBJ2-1,TGTGCCAGCAGCTTGGGGATAGACAGGGGTTCCGGCAATGAGCAGTTCTTC,CASSLGIDRGSGNEQFF
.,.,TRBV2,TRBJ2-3,TGTGCCAGCAGTCGATACGGGAGTGGGACAGATACGCAGTATTTT,CASSRYGSGTDTQYF
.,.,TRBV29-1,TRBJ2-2,TGCAGCGCCGAGCGGTCACGGGCCGGGGAGCTGTTTTTT,CSAERSRAGELFF
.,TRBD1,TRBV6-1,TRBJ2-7,TGTGCCAGCAGTGATACGGGACAGGGGGCGTACGAGCAGTACTTC,CASSDTGQGAYEQYF
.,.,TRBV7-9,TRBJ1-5,TGTGCCAGCAGCTTAATGGGGGCAGGGCAGCCCCAGCATTTT,CASSLMGAGQPQHF
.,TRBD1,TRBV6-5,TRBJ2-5,TGTGCCAGCAGTTATGGACAGGGGCAGGAGACCCAGTACTTC,CASSYGQGQETQYF
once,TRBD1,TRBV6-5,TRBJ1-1,TGTGCCAGCAGTAGAACAGGGGGCAAAGCTTTCTTT,CASSRTGGKAFF
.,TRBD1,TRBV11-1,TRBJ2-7,TGTGCCAGCAGCCCTTCCGACAGGGAGATCGGGCACGAGCAGTACTTC,CASSPSDREIGHEQYF
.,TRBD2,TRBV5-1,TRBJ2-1,TGCGCCAGCAGCCCGGGGGGGACCCACAATGAGCAGTTCTTC,CASSPGGTHNEQFF
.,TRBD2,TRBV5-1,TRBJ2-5,TGCGCCAGCAGCCAAGACCGGGACTACCAGGGAGAGACCCAGTACTTC,CASSQDRDYQGETQYF
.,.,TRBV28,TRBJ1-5,TGTGCCAGCAGTCCCCCGCCTAGGGGGGGGAGCAATCAGCCCCAGCATTTT,CASSPPPRGGSNQPQHF
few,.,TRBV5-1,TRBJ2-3,TGCGCCAGCAGCTTGGGCAGGGCGGCAGATACGCAGTATTTT,CASSLGRAADTQYF
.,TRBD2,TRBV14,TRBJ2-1,TGTGCCAGCAGCCTTCGCGGGAGGGCCAGAGAGCAGTTCTTC,CASSLRGRAREQFF
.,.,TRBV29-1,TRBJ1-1,TGCAGCGTTGGTGGACAGATGAACACTGAAGCTTTCTTT,CSVGGQMNTEAFF
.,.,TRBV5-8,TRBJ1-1,TGTGCCAGCAGCACCCAGGAGGACACTGAAGCTTTCTTT,CASSTQEDTEAFF
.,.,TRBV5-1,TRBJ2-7,TGCGCCAGCAGCCAATCCTACCACGAGCAGTACTTC,CASSQSYHEQYF
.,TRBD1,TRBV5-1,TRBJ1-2,TGCGCCAGCAGCGTGGGACAGTTCTATGGCTACACCTTC,CASSVGQFYGYTF
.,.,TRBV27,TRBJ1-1,TGTGCCAGCAGTCCCCCCGCCGGGAACACTGAAGCTTTCTTT,CASSPPAGNTEAFF
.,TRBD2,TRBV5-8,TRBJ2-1,TGTGCCAGCAGCTTGGGGCTAGCGGGAGAAAAAGGCAATGAGCAGTTCTTC,CASSLGLAGEKGNEQFF
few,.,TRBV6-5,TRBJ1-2,TGTGCCAGCAGTTACGGACGGACAAACTATGGCTACACCTTC,CASSYGRTNYGYTF
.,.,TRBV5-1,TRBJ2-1,TGCGCCAGCAGCTTGGGCTGGCGGGGCAATGAGCAGTTCTTC,CASSLGWRGNEQFF
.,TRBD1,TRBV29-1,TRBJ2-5,TGCAGCGCCTCAGACAGGGGGCAAGAGACCCAGTACTTC,CSASDRGQETQYF
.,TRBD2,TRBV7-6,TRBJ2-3,TGTGCCAGCAGCCTTAGCGGGCGCAGCACAGATACGCAGTATTTT,CASSLSGRSTDTQYF
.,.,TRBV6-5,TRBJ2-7,TGTGCCAGCAGGCCCGGGGGAAGCTCCTACGAGCAGTACTTC,CASRPGGSSYEQYF
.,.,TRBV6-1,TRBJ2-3,TGTGCCAGCAGTGAAAGTGGATTGGAGTTGACAGATACGCAGTATTTT,CASSESGLELTDTQYF
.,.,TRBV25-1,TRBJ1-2,TGTGCCAGCAGTGAATATACAGGACACTATGGCTACACCTTC,CASSEYTGHYGYTF
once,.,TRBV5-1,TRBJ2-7,TGCGCCAGCAGCTTGGATGGGACAAACTACGAGCAGTACTTC,CASSLDGTNYEQYF
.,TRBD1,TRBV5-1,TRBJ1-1,TGCGCCAGCAGCCTACGGACAGGGGGAGGAAACACTGAAGCTTTCTTT,CASSLRTGGGNTEAFF
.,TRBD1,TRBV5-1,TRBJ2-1,TGCGCCAGCAGCATCGGGACAGGGTTCCCCTACAATGAGCAGTTCTTC,CASSIGTGFPYNEQFF
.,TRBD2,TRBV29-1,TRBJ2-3,TGCAGCGTTGAACCTAGCGGCCAAGGTACGCAGTATTTT,CSVEPSGQGTQYF
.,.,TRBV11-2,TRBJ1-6,TGTGCCAGCAGCTCGACAGGAGGCAATTCACCCCTCCACTTT,CASSSTGGNSPLHF
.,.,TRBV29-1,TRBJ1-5,TGCAGCGTTGACCCCCAAGGACAGAGAAGCAATCAGCCCCAGCATTTT,CSVDPQGQRSNQPQHF
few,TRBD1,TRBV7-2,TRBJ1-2,TGTGCCAGCAGCTTAAGGGCAGGGGGTAGAGGCTACACCTTC,CASSLRAGGRGYTF
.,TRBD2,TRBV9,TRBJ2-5,TGTGCCAGCAGCGTAGGGGGACTAGCGGGCCAAGAGACCCAGTACTTC,CASSVGGLAGQETQYF
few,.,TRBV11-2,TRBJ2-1,TGTGCCAGCAGCCTAGACCCCACCTACAATGAGCAGTTCTTC,CASSLDPTYNEQFF
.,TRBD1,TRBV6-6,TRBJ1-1,TGTGCCAGCAGAGGACAGGGGTACACTGAAGCTTTCTTT,CASRGQGYTEAFF
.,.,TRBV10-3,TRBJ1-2,TGTGCCATCAGTGAGCGCGGCAGGGGCTTCTATGGCTACACCTTC,CAISERGRGFYGYTF
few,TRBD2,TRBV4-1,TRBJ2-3,TGCGCCAGCAGCCCCGACCGGGGGGGCGCCGCAGATACGCAGTATTTT,CASSPDRGGAADTQYF
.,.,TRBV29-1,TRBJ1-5,TGCAGCGTTGGTGCACTACGGATTCAGCCCCAGCATTTT,CSVGALRIQPQHF